Sequencing of this T cell receptor beta chain was carried out in a study of shared clonotypes between healthy human individuals. Caucasian adults residing in Nashville, Tennessee made up all the donors. Sequenced by immunoSEQ multiplex PCR; TCRdb stores in-frame clones only, minus some. Found here are approximately 700,000 clones, roughly 73% of them singletons; the top ten hold around 1.8%. This TCR was sampled from a woman in her twenties or thirties in good health. Sequenced material: memory CD4+ T cells sorted from blood. Subset: CD45RA-negative fraction.

The CDR3 loop is CASSGALFGEQYF. The CDR3 bases are TGCGCCAGCAGCGGCGCACTATTCGGCGAGCAGTACTTC. The chain joins TRBV10-1 to TRBJ2-7; D gene ambiguous. V lost 6 bases to trimming and J lost 6 bases, with 15 bases between them. The length of the CDR3 is 13 residues. Germline CDR1 reads WNHNN; CDR2 reads SYGVQD (reference sequence).